The clone carrying this TCR beta chain was found a few times. Its cognate antigen is unknown. This specimen belongs to a study of cytomegalovirus exposure and HLA in healthy donors. Whole-study results and caveats: The authors later found most CMV-associated TCR beta chains appeared HLA-restricted.

V dropped 2 bases and J dropped 8; count of bases not matched to a gene: 7. This CDR3 comprises 14 residues. Looked up from germline, CDR1 is SGHNT and CDR2 is YYREEE (reference sequence). PCR primers comprised 60 Vbeta and 13 Jbeta primers. Produced via immunoSEQ multiplex PCR; TCRdb's table is partial and in-frame only. The table lists about 86,000 clones, over 70% of them singletons. The sample comprised PBMCs. This receptor was identified in a man between 60 and 70 years old in good health and CMV-seronegative. The genes are TRBV5-4 and TRBJ2-1, with 7 bases fitting TRBD2. The CDR3 region is CASSFGREYDEQFF. CDR3 DNA: TGTGCCAGCAGCTTCGGGCGGGAGTACGATGAGCAGTTCTTC. The complete variable domain, with remaining parts taken from reference TRBV5-4 and TRBJ2-1, reads ETGVTQSPTHLIKTRGQQVTLRCSSQSGHNTVSWYQQALGQGPQFIFQYYREEENGRGNFPPRFSGLQFPNYSSELNVNALELDDSALYLCASSFGREYDEQFFGPGTRLTVL.